Given below is one TCR beta chain in context. Sequenced by immunoSEQ multiplex PCR; TCRdb stores in-frame clones only, minus some. Of millions of clones in the sample, roughly nine tenths were seen once. The data are from a study of shared clonotypes between healthy human individuals. The V gene lost 3 bases and the J gene lost 0 bases, with 9 bases spanning the gap. Per the germline V gene, CDR1 is SGHTA and CDR2 is FQGNSA. CDR3 length: 15 residues. The specimen sequenced was naive CD4+ T cells sorted from blood. The subset is: CD45RA+ positively selected. The origin of this receptor is a young man in good health. The chain uses TRBV7-2 and TRBJ2-1, with D tentatively TRBD2 (5 bases). The CDR3 here is CASSFGRVSYNEQFF. Here the CDR3 DNA reads TGTGCCAGCAGCTTTGGGCGGGTCTCCTACAATGAGCAGTTCTTC.